This T cell receptor beta chain was recorded in a study of T cell repertoires in cytomegalovirus infection. This CDR3 has 11 residues. CDR1 SQVTM and CDR2 ANQGSEA come from the germline V gene. V shed 7 bases and J shed 4 bases, with 10 bases lying between them. TCRdb reprocessed the reads via MiXCR and lists one record per CDR3 protein. The table lists 680,000 or so distinct CDR3 sequences, 35% of them singletons. The chain is built from TRBV29-1 and TRBJ1-2, with a weak D call TRBD1 (5 bases). The sequence was obtained from a human donor in good health (CMV status not recorded). Some clones in this sample may be carry-over from other donors' samples. The specimen was PBMCs. CDR3 DNA: TGCAGCGGGGGGGAAAGCTATGGCTACACCTTC. Translation: CSGGESYGYTF.